Listed below are T cell receptor beta chains from one sample, sequenced in a study of shared clonotypes between healthy human individuals. The method was immunoSEQ multiplex PCR; TCRdb's version includes in-frame clones alone and lacks a portion of them. The sample lists 300,000 to 400,000 clones; about 74% were seen once. Sequencing input: memory CD4+ T cells sorted from blood. These receptors came from a man aged 25 to 40 in good health. CDR3s include the opening cysteine and the closing phenylalanine or tryptophan. The D gene is left open where the match is weak. Expanded clones get a size class; other rows say once, few or many, or leave the size out.

v_gene	len	abundance	d_gene	j_gene	CDR3nt	CDR3aa
TRBV11-3	14	NA	NA	TRBJ2-7	TGTGCCAGCAGCTTAGGGCAGAGCTCCTACGAGCAGTACTTC	CASSLGQSSYEQYF
TRBV28	12	NA	NA	TRBJ2-2	TGTGCCAGCAGCCTGGGGTCCGGGGAGCTGTTTTTT	CASSLGSGELFF
TRBV11-2	16	NA	NA	TRBJ2-3	TGTGCCAGCAGCTTAGGGGCGCGGTCTGGCACAGATACGCAGTATTTT	CASSLGARSGTDTQYF
TRBV18	15	NA	NA	TRBJ1-4	TGTGCCAGCTCCCCCGACTCGAGGGCTAATGAAAAACTGTTTTTT	CASSPDSRANEKLFF
TRBV11-3	16	NA	NA	TRBJ2-4	TGTGCCAGCAGCTTAGGCAGGGAAGAGCCCAAAAACATTCAGTACTTC	CASSLGREEPKNIQYF
TRBV7-9	15	few	TRBD1	TRBJ2-5	TGTGCCAGCAGCACGATGACAGGGGCCGCAGGGACCCAGTACTTC	CASSTMTGAAGTQYF
TRBV9	19	NA	TRBD2	TRBJ2-5	TGTGCCAGCAGCGTAGGACCGGGGACTAGCGGGAGTCTTAGCGAGACCCAGTACTTC	CASSVGPGTSGSLSETQYF
TRBV7-8	14	NA	NA	TRBJ1-1	TGTGCCAGCAGCTTAGCGTTTCCGAACACTGAAGCTTTCTTT	CASSLAFPNTEAFF
TRBV6-6	16	NA	TRBD2	TRBJ2-1	TGTGCCAGCACCCATTCTAGCGGGAGCTCCTACAATGAGCAGTTCTTC	CASTHSSGSSYNEQFF
TRBV7-9	15	NA	NA	TRBJ1-3	TGTGCCAGCAGCTTAGCGCGGAGTTGGGGAAACACCATATATTTT	CASSLARSWGNTIYF
TRBV27	16	NA	TRBD2	TRBJ2-1	TGTGCCAGCAGTCTAACGGGACTAGCGGGAGATTTGAGGCAGTTCTTC	CASSLTGLAGDLRQFF
TRBV21-1	16	few	NA	TRBJ2-2	TGTGCCAGCAGCAAATTAGGCGGGAGTTACACCGGGGAGCTGTTTTTT	CASSKLGGSYTGELFF
TRBV28	14	NA	NA	TRBJ1-2	TGTGCCAGCAGTTTGAGGGGCCGTGATTATGGCTACACCTTC	CASSLRGRDYGYTF
TRBV7-9	14	NA	NA	TRBJ2-1	TGTGCCAGCAGCCCCAAGTTTGGGGGGTATGAGCAGTTCTTC	CASSPKFGGYEQFF
TRBV4-3	16	NA	NA	TRBJ2-6	TGCGCCAGCAGCCAAGATTTCAGCTCTGGGGCCAACGTCCTGACTTTC	CASSQDFSSGANVLTF
TRBV7-2	14	NA	NA	TRBJ2-4	TGTGCCAGCAGCTTATGGGGGCGAGGGGACATTCAGTACTTC	CASSLWGRGDIQYF
TRBV2	13	once	NA	TRBJ1-3	TGTGCCAGCAGTGATTGGGTGCGTAACACCATATATTTT	CASSDWVRNTIYF
TRBV2	13	NA	NA	TRBJ2-1	TGTGCCAGCAGTGCGGGACCCTACAATGAGCAGTTCTTC	CASSAGPYNEQFF
TRBV2	15	NA	NA	TRBJ2-2	TGTGCCAGCAGTCGGACGATGACAGGCGCCGGGGAGCTGTTTTTT	CASSRTMTGAGELFF
TRBV25-1	15	once	NA	TRBJ1-3	TGTGCCAGCAGTGATCCACGGGGCTCCCGAAACACCATATATTTT	CASSDPRGSRNTIYF
TRBV15	16	NA	NA	TRBJ1-3	TGTGCCACCAGCACCAGCGACACAAGCTCTGGAAACACCATATATTTT	CATSTSDTSSGNTIYF
TRBV5-8	16	NA	NA	TRBJ2-1	TGTGCCAGCAGCTTGGATTGGGGGCGAAGAGGCAATGAGCAGTTCTTC	CASSLDWGRRGNEQFF
TRBV2	14	NA	NA	TRBJ1-5	TGTGCCAGCCAGTCCGCCAGGGGCAATCAGCCCCAGCATTTT	CASQSARGNQPQHF
TRBV2	15	NA	NA	TRBJ2-7	TGTGCCAGCAGGGAGGGCAGCCTGAGCTCCTACGAGCAGTACTTC	CASREGSLSSYEQYF
TRBV19	15	few	TRBD2	TRBJ2-1	TGTGCCAGTAGTGTGACTAGCCGCGTACACAATGAGCAGTTCTTC	CASSVTSRVHNEQFF
TRBV11-3	15	NA	NA	TRBJ2-5	TGTGCCAGCAGCCCAAGGGGGGGCATATCAGAGACCCAGTACTTC	CASSPRGGISETQYF
TRBV2	13	NA	NA	TRBJ1-1	TGTGCCAGCAGTGGGACCCAGGGATCTGAAGCTTTCTTT	CASSGTQGSEAFF
TRBV5-1	15	NA	NA	TRBJ2-6	TGCGCCAGCGGGGCAGGAAACTCTGGGGCCAACGTCCTGACTTTC	CASGAGNSGANVLTF
TRBV2	14	NA	NA	TRBJ2-7	TGTGCCAGCACCCTCGGCGGGGATCACTACGAGCAGTACTTC	CASTLGGDHYEQYF
TRBV10-3	15	NA	NA	TRBJ2-5	TGTGCCATCAGTGAGTCGGGGGAGGCGGAGGAGACCCAGTACTTC	CAISESGEAEETQYF
TRBV9	15	NA	NA	TRBJ2-3	TGTGCCAGCAGCGTAGGGTCCTCTAGCACAGATACGCAGTATTTT	CASSVGSSSTDTQYF
TRBV7-2	16	NA	NA	TRBJ1-2	TGTGCCAGCAGCTTAGGAGGGACCGGTGCTTGGAAGGGCTACACCTTC	CASSLGGTGAWKGYTF
TRBV6-1	14	NA	NA	TRBJ2-1	TGTGCCAGCACTAGAAGCGGGCCCTACAATGAGCAGTTCTTC	CASTRSGPYNEQFF
TRBV5-3	17	NA	TRBD2	TRBJ2-5	TGTGCCAGAAGCCCCGGACTAGCGGGAGGGCGGCAAGAGACCCAGTACTTC	CARSPGLAGGRQETQYF
TRBV11-3	12	many	NA	TRBJ2-3	TGTGCCAGCAGCTTAGACACAGATACGCAGTATTTT	CASSLDTDTQYF
TRBV25-1	15	NA	NA	TRBJ1-3	TGTGCCAGCAGTCGTCAGGGTCCCGGAGGAAACACCATATATTTT	CASSRQGPGGNTIYF
TRBV5-5	14	NA	NA	TRBJ2-1	TGTGCCAGCAGCGCTGTAGGAATTTCCAATGAGCAGTTCTTC	CASSAVGISNEQFF
TRBV6-6	13	NA	NA	TRBJ2-5	TGTGCCAGCAGTTACGGGCTGGGGGAGACCCAGTACTTC	CASSYGLGETQYF
TRBV11-2	15	NA	TRBD2	TRBJ2-3	TGTGCCAGCAGCTTGGACTTCGGGAGGACAGATACGCAGTATTTT	CASSLDFGRTDTQYF
TRBV13	14	once	NA	TRBJ2-1	TGTGCCAGCAGCTTCCCCGGGAGTTCAAATGAGCAGTTCTTC	CASSFPGSSNEQFF
TRBV14	14	many	NA	TRBJ1-1	TGTGCCAGCACCCAAAGACCGGGGGTCACTGAAGCTTTCTTT	CASTQRPGVTEAFF
TRBV2	13	NA	NA	TRBJ2-1	TGTGCCAGCAGTGCATGGGGGGACAATGAGCAGTTCTTC	CASSAWGDNEQFF
TRBV19	15	NA	NA	TRBJ1-1	TGTGCCAGTAGTAAGGGGCGAATGATTGGGCCCGAAGCTTTCTTT	CASSKGRMIGPEAFF
TRBV19	17	NA	NA	TRBJ1-2	TGTGCCAGTAGTCCTTTACTGGGACGCATAGCTAACTATGGCTACACCTTC	CASSPLLGRIANYGYTF
TRBV6-1	15	NA	NA	TRBJ2-1	TGTGCCAGCAGTGAACTCGGCGGGGCTTACCTTGGGCAGTTCTTC	CASSELGGAYLGQFF
TRBV27	15	NA	TRBD1	TRBJ2-7	TGTGCCAGCAGTTTAGGCCGACAGGGTGTCGACGAGCAGTACTTC	CASSLGRQGVDEQYF
TRBV12-2	16	NA	NA	TRBJ2-1	TGTGCAAGTCGCAAAAATAGGAAGAGCTCCTACAATGAGCAGTTCTTC	CASRKNRKSSYNEQFF
TRBV6-6	15	NA	TRBD1	TRBJ1-1	TGTGCCAGCAGTTACCACGGCAGGGGGCGGACTGAAGCTTTCTTT	CASSYHGRGRTEAFF
TRBV14	15	NA	NA	TRBJ2-2	TGTGCCAGCAGCCGTCGACAGGGACTCACCGGGGAGCTGTTTTTT	CASSRRQGLTGELFF
TRBV5-1	14	few	NA	TRBJ2-1	TGCGCCAGCAGCTTGGCAGGGAAGCTCGATGAGCAGTTCTTC	CASSLAGKLDEQFF
TRBV10-3	15	NA	TRBD2	TRBJ2-1	TGTGCCATCAGTGGGACTAGCGGGACGGACAATGAGCAGTTCTTC	CAISGTSGTDNEQFF
TRBV9	15	NA	TRBD2	TRBJ2-7	TGTGCCAGCAGCCTGGAGGCGGGAGCCGCCTACGAGCAGTACTTC	CASSLEAGAAYEQYF